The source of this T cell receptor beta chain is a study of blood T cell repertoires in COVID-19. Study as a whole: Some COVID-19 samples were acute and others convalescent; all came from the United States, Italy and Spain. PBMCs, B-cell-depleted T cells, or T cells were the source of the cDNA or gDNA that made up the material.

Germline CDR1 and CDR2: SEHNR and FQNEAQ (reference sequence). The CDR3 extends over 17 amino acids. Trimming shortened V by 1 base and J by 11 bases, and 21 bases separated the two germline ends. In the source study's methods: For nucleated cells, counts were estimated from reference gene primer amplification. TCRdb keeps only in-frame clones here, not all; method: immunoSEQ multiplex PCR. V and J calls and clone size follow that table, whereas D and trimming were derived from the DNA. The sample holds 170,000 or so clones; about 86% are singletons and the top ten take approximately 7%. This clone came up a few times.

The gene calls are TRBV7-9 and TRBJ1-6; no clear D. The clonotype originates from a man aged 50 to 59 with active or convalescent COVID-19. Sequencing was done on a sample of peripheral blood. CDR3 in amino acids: CASSLDQSGRRRAPLHF. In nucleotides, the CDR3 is TGTGCCAGCAGCTTAGATCAATCTGGGAGACGGAGGGCACCCCTCCACTTT. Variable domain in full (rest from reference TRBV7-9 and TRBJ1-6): DTGVSQNPRHKITKRGQNVTFRCDPISEHNRLYWYRQTLGQGPEFLTYFQNEAQLEKSRLLSDRFSAERPKGSFSTLEIQRTEQGDSAMYLCASSLDQSGRRRAPLHFGNGTRLTVT.